The entry that follows covers one TCR beta chain sequence. Germline values: CDR1 SGHRS, CDR2 YFSETQ. The J segment lost 2 bases and the V segment lost 4 bases, leaving 8 bases of the junction unmatched. CDR3 length: 15 amino acids. The data were taken from a study of blood T cell repertoires in COVID-19. Whole-study context: There were acute and convalescent COVID-19 samples, and they came from the United States, Italy and Spain.

The repertoire was sequenced with immunoSEQ multiplex PCR; TCRdb's copy has only in-frame clones and lacks some. The sample has 60,000 to 75,000 clones, 87% seen once; the top ten hold approximately 20%. The TCR was taken from a woman of 80 years or more with acute or convalescent COVID-19. The genes are TRBV5-1 and TRBJ1-2; 7 bases map to TRBD1. The source material was peripheral blood. The CDR3 DNA is TGCGCCAGCAGCAACGACAGGGTCGTGAACTATGGCTACACCTTC. It encodes CASSNDRVVNYGYTF.